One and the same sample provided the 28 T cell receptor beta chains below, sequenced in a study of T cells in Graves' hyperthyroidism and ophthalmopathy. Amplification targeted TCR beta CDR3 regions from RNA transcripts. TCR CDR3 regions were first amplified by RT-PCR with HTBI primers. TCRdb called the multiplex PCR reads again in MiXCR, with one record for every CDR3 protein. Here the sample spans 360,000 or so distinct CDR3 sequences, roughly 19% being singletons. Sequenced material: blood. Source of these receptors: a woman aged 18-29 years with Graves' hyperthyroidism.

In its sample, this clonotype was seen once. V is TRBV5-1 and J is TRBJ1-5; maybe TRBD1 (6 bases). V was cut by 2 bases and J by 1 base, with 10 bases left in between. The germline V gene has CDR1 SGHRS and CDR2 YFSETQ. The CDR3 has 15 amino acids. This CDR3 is CASSLGGMSNQPQHF. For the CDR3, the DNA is TGCGCCAGCAGCTTAGGGGGAATGAGCAATCAGCCCCAGCATTTT.

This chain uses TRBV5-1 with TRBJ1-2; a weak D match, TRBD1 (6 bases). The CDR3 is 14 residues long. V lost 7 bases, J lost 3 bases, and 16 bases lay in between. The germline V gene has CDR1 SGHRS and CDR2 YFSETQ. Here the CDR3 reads CASAGTGSYYGYTF. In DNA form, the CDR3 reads TGCGCCAGCGCTGGTACAGGGTCGTACTATGGCTACACCTTC.

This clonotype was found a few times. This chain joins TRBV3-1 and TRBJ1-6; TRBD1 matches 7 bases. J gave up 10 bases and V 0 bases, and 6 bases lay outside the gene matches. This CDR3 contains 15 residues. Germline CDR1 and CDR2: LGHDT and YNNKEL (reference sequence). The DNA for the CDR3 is TGTGCCAGCAGCCAAGATGGAGGGGGCAGATCACCCCTCCACTTT. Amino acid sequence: CASSQDGGGRSPLHF.

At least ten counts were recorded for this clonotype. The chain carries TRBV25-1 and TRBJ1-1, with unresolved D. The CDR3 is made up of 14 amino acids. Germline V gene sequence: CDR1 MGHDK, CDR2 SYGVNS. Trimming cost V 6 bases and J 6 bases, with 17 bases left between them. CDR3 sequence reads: CASSQGPRASEAFF. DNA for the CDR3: TGTGCCAGCAGCCAAGGACCTAGGGCCTCTGAAGCTTTCTTT. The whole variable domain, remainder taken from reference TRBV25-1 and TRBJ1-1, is EADIYQTPRYLVIGTGKKITLECSQTMGHDKMYWYQQDPGMELHLIHYSYGVNSTEKGDLSSESTVSRIRTEHFPLTLESARPSHTSQYLCASSQGPRASEAFFGQGTRLTVV.

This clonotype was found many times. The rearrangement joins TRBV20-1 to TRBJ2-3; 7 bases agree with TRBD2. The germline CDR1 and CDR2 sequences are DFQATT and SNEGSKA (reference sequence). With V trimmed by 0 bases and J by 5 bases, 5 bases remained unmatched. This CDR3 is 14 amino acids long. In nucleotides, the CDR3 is TGCAGTGCTAGAGAGGGAGCGGGGAAAGATACGCAGTATTTT. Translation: CSAREGAGKDTQYF.

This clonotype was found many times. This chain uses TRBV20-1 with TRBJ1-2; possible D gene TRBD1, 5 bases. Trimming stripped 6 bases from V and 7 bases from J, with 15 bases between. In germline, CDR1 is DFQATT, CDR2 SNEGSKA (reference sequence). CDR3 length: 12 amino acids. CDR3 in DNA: TGCAGTGCCACGAACGGAGGGACTGGCTACACCTTC. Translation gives CSATNGGTGYTF.

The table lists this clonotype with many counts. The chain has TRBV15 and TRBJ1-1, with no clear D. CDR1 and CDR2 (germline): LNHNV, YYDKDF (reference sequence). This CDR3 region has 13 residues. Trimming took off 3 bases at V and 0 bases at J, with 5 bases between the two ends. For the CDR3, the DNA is TGTGCCACCAGCAGGGGTTTGAACACTGAAGCTTTCTTT. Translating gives CATSRGLNTEAFF.

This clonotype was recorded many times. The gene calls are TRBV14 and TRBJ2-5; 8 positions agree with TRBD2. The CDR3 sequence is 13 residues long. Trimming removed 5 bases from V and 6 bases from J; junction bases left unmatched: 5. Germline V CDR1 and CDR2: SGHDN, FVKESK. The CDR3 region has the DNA TGTGCCAGCAGCGCGAGCGGGGGACAGACCCAGTACTTC. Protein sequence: CASSASGGQTQYF.

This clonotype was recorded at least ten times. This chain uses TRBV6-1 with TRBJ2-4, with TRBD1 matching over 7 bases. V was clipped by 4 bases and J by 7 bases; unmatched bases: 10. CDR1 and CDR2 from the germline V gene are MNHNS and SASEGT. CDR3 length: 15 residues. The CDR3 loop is CASSGSGPGGNIQYF. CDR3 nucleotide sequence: TGTGCCAGCAGTGGAAGTGGGCCAGGGGGTAACATTCAGTACTTC.

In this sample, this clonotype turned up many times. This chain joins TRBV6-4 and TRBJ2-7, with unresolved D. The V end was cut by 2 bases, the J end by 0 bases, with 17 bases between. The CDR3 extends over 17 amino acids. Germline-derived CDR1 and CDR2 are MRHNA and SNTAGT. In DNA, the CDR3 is TGTGCCAGCAGTGACGGGGTTAGGGCAGCATTCTCCTACGAGCAGTACTTC. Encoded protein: CASSDGVRAAFSYEQYF.

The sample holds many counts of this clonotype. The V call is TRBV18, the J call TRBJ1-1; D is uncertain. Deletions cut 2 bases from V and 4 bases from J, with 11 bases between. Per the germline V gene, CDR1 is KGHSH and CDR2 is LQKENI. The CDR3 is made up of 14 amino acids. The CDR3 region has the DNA TGTGCCAGCTCACCAGGGAATCCGGGCACTGAAGCTTTCTTT. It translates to CASSPGNPGTEAFF.

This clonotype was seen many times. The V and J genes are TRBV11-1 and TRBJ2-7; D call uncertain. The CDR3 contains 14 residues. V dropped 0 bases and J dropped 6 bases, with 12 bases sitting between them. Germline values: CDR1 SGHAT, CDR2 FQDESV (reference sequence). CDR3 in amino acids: CASSLAGNTREQYF. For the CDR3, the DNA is TGTGCCAGCAGCTTAGCTGGGAACACTCGCGAGCAGTACTTC.

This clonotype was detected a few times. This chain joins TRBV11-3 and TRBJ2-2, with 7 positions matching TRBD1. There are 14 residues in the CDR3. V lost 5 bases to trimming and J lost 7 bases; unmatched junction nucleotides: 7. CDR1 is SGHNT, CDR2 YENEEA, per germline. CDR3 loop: CASSPRGRNGELFF. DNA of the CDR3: TGTGCCAGCAGCCCAAGGGGGCGAAACGGGGAGCTGTTTTTT.

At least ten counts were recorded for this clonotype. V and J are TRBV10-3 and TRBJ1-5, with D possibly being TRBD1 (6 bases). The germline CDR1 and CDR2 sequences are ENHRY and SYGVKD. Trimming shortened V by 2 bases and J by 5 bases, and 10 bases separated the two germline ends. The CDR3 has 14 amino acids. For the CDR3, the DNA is TGTGCCATCAGTGAGGAGGGGGGGGATCAGCCCCAGCATTTT. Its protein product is CAISEEGGDQPQHF.

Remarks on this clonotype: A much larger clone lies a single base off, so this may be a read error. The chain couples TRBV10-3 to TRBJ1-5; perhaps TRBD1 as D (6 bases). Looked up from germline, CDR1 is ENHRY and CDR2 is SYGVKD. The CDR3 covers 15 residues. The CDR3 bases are TGTGCCATCAGTGCCACCCACGGGGGCAATCAGCCCCAGCGTTTT. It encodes CAISATHGGNQPQRF.

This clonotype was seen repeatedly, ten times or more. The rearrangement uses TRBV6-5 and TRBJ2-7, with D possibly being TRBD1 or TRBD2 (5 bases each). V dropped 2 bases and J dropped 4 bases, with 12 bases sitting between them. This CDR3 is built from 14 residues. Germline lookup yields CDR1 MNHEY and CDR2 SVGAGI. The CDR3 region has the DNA TGTGCCAGCAGTTACCCGGGGCAAGGTTACGAGCAGTACTTC. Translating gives CASSYPGQGYEQYF.

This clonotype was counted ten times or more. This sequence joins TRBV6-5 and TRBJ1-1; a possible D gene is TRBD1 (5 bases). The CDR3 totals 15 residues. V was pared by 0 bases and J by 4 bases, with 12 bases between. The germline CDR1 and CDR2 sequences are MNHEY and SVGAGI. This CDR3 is CASSYSNGGITEAFF. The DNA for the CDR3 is TGTGCCAGCAGTTACTCGAATGGGGGGATCACTGAAGCTTTCTTT.

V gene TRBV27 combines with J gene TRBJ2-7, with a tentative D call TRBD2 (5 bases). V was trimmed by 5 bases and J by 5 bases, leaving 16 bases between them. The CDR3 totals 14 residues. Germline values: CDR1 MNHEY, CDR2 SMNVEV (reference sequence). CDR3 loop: CASSPTRAHHEQYF. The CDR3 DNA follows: TGTGCCAGCAGTCCTACTAGGGCGCACCACGAGCAGTACTTC.

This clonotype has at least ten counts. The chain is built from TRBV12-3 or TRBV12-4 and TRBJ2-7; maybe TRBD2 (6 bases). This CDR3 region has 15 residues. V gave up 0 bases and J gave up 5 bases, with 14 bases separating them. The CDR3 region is CASSLAGGPPDEQYF. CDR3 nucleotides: TGTGCCAGCAGTTTAGCGGGGGGACCACCAGACGAGCAGTACTTC.

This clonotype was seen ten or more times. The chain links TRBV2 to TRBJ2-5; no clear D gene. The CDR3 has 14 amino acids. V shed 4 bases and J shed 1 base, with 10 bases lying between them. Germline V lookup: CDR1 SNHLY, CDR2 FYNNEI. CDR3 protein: CASSVQLTQETQYF. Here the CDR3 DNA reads TGTGCCAGCAGTGTGCAATTGACCCAAGAGACCCAGTACTTC.

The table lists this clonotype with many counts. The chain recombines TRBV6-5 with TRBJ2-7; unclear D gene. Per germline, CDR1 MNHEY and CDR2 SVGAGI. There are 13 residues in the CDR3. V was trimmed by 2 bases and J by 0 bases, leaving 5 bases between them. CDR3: CASSYKFSYEQYF. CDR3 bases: TGTGCCAGCAGTTACAAGTTCTCCTACGAGCAGTACTTC.

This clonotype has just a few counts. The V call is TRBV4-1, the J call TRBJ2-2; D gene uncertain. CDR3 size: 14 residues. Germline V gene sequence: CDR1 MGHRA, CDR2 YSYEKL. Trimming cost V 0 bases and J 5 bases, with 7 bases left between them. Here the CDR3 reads CASSQDRRTGELFF. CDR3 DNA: TGCGCCAGCAGCCAAGATAGACGAACCGGGGAGCTGTTTTTT.

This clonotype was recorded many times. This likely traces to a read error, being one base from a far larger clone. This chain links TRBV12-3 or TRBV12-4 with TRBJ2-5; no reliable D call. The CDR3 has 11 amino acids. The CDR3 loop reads CASSLSETKYF. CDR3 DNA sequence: TGTGCCAGCAGTCTTTCGGAGACCAAGTACTTC.

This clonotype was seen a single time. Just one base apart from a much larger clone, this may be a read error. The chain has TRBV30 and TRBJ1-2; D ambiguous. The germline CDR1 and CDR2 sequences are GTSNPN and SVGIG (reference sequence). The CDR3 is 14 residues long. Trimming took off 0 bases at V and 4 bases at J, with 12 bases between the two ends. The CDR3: CAWSVSPRFYGYTF. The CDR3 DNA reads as TGTGCCTGGAGTGTATCACCCAGATTCTATGGCTACACCTTC.

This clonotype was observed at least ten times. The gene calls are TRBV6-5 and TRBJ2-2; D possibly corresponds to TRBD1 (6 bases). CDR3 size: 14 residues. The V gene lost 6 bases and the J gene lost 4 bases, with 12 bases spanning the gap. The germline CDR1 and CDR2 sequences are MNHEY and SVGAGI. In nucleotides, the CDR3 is TGTGCCAGCAGGAGGTACAGGGTCACCGGGGAGCTGTTTTTT. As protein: CASRRYRVTGELFF.

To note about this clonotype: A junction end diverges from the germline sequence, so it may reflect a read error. Written as DNA, the CDR3 is TGTGCCAGTAGCGGCCTGGGGGGGCATGGGGGAAACATTAAGTACTTC. It codes for CASSGLGGHGGNIKYF. The chain uses TRBV19 and TRBJ2-4; the D gene is possibly TRBD2 (7 bases). The CDR3 length is 16 residues. Germline-derived CDR1 and CDR2 are LNHDA and SQIVND (reference sequence).

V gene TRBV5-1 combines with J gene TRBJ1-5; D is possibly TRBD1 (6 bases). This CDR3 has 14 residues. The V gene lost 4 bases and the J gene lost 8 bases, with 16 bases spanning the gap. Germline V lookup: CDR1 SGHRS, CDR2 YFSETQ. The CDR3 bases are TGCGCCAGCAGCACAGGGACGGCCCGAGAGCCCCAGCATTTT. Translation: CASSTGTAREPQHF.

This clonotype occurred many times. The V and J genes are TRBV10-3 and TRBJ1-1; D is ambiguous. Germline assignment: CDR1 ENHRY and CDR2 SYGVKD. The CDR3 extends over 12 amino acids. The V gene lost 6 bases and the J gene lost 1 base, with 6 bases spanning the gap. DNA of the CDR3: TGTGCCATCAGGGGTGCGAACACTGAAGCTTTCTTT. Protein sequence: CAIRGANTEAFF.